This T cell receptor beta chain stems from a study of beta chain features in type 1 diabetes. Details on this clone: Its specificity is not known.

Study-wide results and limits: TCRB CDR3s were moderately but significantly shorter in Type 1 diabetes patients in all four CD4+ subsets.

Germline-derived CDR1 and CDR2 are MNHEY and SMNVEV (reference sequence). With 3 bases removed from V and 6 bases from J, the gap between germline ends came to 14 bases. This CDR3 spans 14 amino acids. Expressed TCRB transcripts were sequenced because the isolated RNA had all been reverse transcribed beforehand. The data were produced by immunoSEQ multiplex PCR, yet TCRdb's version contains in-frame clones alone and is incomplete. Found here are approximately 170,000 clones, around 8% of them singletons; the top ten hold about 0.9%. The TCR originated in a middle-aged woman with type 1 diabetes. Sequencing input: central memory CD4+ T cells from blood. The rearrangement uses TRBV27 and TRBJ1-1; a possible D gene is TRBD1 (5 bases). The CDR3 coding sequence is TGTGCCAGCAGTTTGGGGCGACGATTCCCTGAAGCTTTCTTT. Residues: CASSLGRRFPEAFF.